This T cell receptor beta chain comes out of a study of beta chain features in type 1 diabetes. In this sample, this clone turned up a few times. Central memory, naive, regulatory and stem cell-like memory CD4+ cells were sorted by CD45RO/CCR7/CD25/CD127/CD95/CD27. The sequenced template was cDNA made from the entire isolated RNA. Reads from naive, central memory and regulatory T cell samples averaged roughly 3.3 million. The table came from immunoSEQ multiplex PCR; TCRdb's copy has only in-frame clones and leaves some out. Of under 950,000 clones listed, roughly 15% are singletons. This CDR3 spans 14 amino acids. The V gene lost 6 bases and the J gene lost 0 bases, with 6 bases spanning the gap. Germline V gene sequence: CDR1 MNHEY, CDR2 SVGAGI.

The chain joins TRBV6-5 to TRBJ2-6; D is undetermined. The sequencing sample was made of naive CD4+ T cells from blood. The receptor's source is a young woman in good health. CDR3 sequence (DNA): TGTGCCAGCAGCTGGGACTCTGGGGCCAACGTCCTGACTTTC. Residues: CASSWDSGANVLTF.